The sequence of this TCR beta chain was determined in a study of tumor and adjacent non-tumor tissue in lung cancer. The overall study: The cohort had about twelve adenocarcinoma, a couple of squamous cell and 1 small cell patients.

This clonotype appeared many times. TCRbeta libraries were built with three rounds of nested PCR, modified from ARM-PCR. From the multiplex PCR reads, TCRdb called clonotypes with MiXCR, one entry per CDR3 protein. The sample holds around 40,000 distinct CDR3 sequences, roughly 60% seen once. RNA was extracted from bulk tissue without any cell sorting. Distant lung tissue was collected more than 3 cm away from the tumor edge. The TCR originated in a man aged 45-65 years with non-small cell lung cancer. Sequencing input: distant non-tumor lung tissue.

The CDR3 loop is CASSRVAGGYEQYF. The CDR3 coding sequence is TGTGCCAGCTCCAGAGTAGCGGGAGGATACGAGCAGTACTTC. The V and J genes are TRBV6-2 or TRBV6-3 and TRBJ2-7, with 10 bases fitting TRBD2. V trimming: 8 bases; J trimming: 4 bases; junction bases outside the gene matches: 8. The germline V gene has CDR1 MNHEY and CDR2 SVGEGT. CDR3 length: 14 amino acids.